This T cell receptor beta chain was identified during a study of shared clonotypes between healthy human individuals. Study context: Those who served as donors were two women and three men between the ages of 18 and 49. Study-wide results and caveats: With four donors compared, around 4.7% of naive CD4 clonotypes were shared.

Concerning this clone: The antigen remains undetermined.

Using immunoSEQ multiplex PCR, the repertoire was profiled, and TCRdb retains in-frame clones only, with some absent. The data show roughly 2 million clones, with roughly 95% seen just once and roughly 1% held by the top ten. Between the trimmed V and J ends, which lost 4 bases and 8 bases, there was a span of 17 bases. The CDR3 runs 14 residues. In germline, CDR1 is MGHRA, CDR2 YSYEKL. As defined, naive CD8 cells were CD45RO-negative and positively selected for CCR7, with terminally differentiated effector memory CD45RA+ cells excluded. Source material: naive CD8+ T cells sorted from blood. The chain joins TRBV4-1 to TRBJ1-2; D call uncertain. The sequence was collected from a young man in good health. The CDR3 loop reads CASSPLRSPEGYTF. DNA for the CDR3: TGCGCCAGCAGCCCCCTCAGGTCTCCAGAGGGCTACACCTTC.